This TCR beta chain was recorded in a study of PD-1 blockade in classical Hodgkin lymphoma. With 3 bases clipped from V and 5 bases from J, the junction kept 2 bases outside the gene matches. This CDR3 has 15 residues. Germline CDR1 and CDR2: MRHNA and SNTAGT. Profiling relied on immunoSEQ multiplex PCR, and the TCRdb table lists in-frame clones only, not all of them. The table has 95,000 to 100,000 clones, around 89% seen once; the top ten hold approximately 6.3%. Brentuximab vedotin exposure varied among the patients, all of whom had relapsed after autologous stem cell transplantation. The receptor's source is a human donor with classical Hodgkin lymphoma. Source: peripheral blood mononuclear cells (PBMCs), taken before the second cycle of nivolumab. The V call is TRBV6-4, the J call TRBJ2-3; 13 bases fit TRBD2. CDR3 nucleotide sequence: TGTGCCAGCAGTGAAACTAGCGGGGGGGGAGATACGCAGTATTTT. It translates to CASSETSGGGDTQYF.